The 11 T cell receptor beta chains below were found in one sample sequenced in a study of blood T cells in healthy people across ages (dated by TCRdb to about 2015). The library was made by 5' RACE. The run used an Illumina HiSeq 2500. The second PCR ran for about 6 to 12 cycles and used a J-beta primer mix along with a sample-barcoded 5' primer. The public reads were reprocessed in TCRdb via fastp at Q25 and MiXCR, keeping in-frame beta chains. Records with the same CDR3 protein are collapsed into one entry carrying the most frequent genes and DNA. Here the sample has approximately 1.5 million distinct CDR3 sequences; approximately 39% occur a single time. The ten most abundant clones make up about 3.8% of the sample. Sequenced material: blood. The receptor source for this set is a young woman in good health.

V is TRBV27 and J is TRBJ2-7, with 11 bases aligning to TRBD1. After removal of 4 bases from V and 5 bases from J, the junction contained 10 bases not matched to a gene. The germline V gene has CDR1 MNHEY and CDR2 SMNVEV (reference sequence). The CDR3 is made up of 16 amino acids. CDR3 sequence: CASSSPRDRGNHEQYF. CDR3 DNA: TGTGCCAGCAGTTCACCCCGGGACAGGGGGAACCACGAGCAGTACTTC.

The chain links TRBV10-3 to TRBJ2-7; 7 bases match TRBD1. Germline loops: CDR1 ENHRY, CDR2 SYGVKD. The CDR3 covers 16 residues. Trimming at V came to 0 bases and at J to 7 bases, leaving 12 bases not matched to a gene. The DNA for the CDR3 is TGTGCCATCAGTGAGTCAGGGAGACAGGGAAGTGGTGAGCAGTACTTC. Encoded protein: CAISESGRQGSGEQYF.

This clonotype was seen ten or more times. J is TRBJ1-1 and V is TRBV29-1, with D hard to call. V lost 4 bases to trimming and J lost 4 bases, with 13 bases between them. Germline CDR1 is SQVTM and CDR2 is ANQGSEA. There are 13 residues in the CDR3. In nucleotides, the CDR3 is TGCAGCGTTGGAGGAACACTCGGCACTGAAGCTTTCTTT. Amino acids: CSVGGTLGTEAFF.

This chain links TRBV29-1 with TRBJ1-2, with 9 nucleotides matching TRBD1. J lost 4 bases, V lost 7 bases, and 4 bases had no gene match. This CDR3 is 12 amino acids long. Per the germline V gene, CDR1 is SQVTM and CDR2 is ANQGSEA. CDR3: CSGRQGGYGYTF. The CDR3 bases are TGCAGCGGTCGACAGGGGGGCTATGGCTACACCTTC.

The chain is built from TRBV4-3 and TRBJ1-1; D not certain. CDR1 and CDR2 (germline): LGHNA, YSLEER. This CDR3 has 13 residues. The V end was cut by 4 bases, the J end by 9 bases, with 15 bases between. DNA for the CDR3: TGCGCCAGCAGCCGCGGGATGGAGAGTAAAGCTTTCTTT. Translation gives CASSRGMESKAFF.

In the case of this clonotype: A much larger clonotype is one base distant, so this may be a read error. This sequence joins TRBV20-1 and TRBJ2-1, with a tentative D call TRBD2 (5 bases). The end of the DNA fits TRBJ2-7 better, so the J call may be wrong. CDR1 DFQATT and CDR2 SNEGSKA come from the germline V gene (reference sequence). CDR3 length: 12 residues. The CDR3 here is CSAPTDYNEQYF. The CDR3 DNA reads as TGCAGTGCTCCAACAGACTACAATGAGCAGTACTTC.

This chain connects TRBV21-1 to TRBJ2-4; TRBD1, the table's D call, lacks a check against the DNA. TRBV21-1 corresponds to a pseudogene. The CDR3 has 15 amino acids. The CDR3 region has the DNA TGTGCCAGCAGCAAAGCTAGACAGCTGAAAAACATTCAGTACTTC. Encoded protein: CASSKARQLKNIQYF.

The chain uses TRBV5-1 and TRBJ2-1; TRBD2 is a possible D gene (5 bases). With 1 base removed from V and 7 bases from J, the gap between germline ends came to 18 bases. CDR3 length: 16 amino acids. Germline CDR1 is SGHRS and CDR2 is YFSETQ. CDR3 DNA sequence: TGCGCCAGCAGCTTGTACCGCCCCGGGAAGGCGAATGAGCAGTTCTTC. Amino acid sequence: CASSLYRPGKANEQFF.

The CDR3 nucleotides are TGTGCCAGCAGTTACTCGCGGGGTTACTATGGCTACACCTTC. It specifies CASSYSRGYYGYTF. The gene calls are TRBV6-5 and TRBJ1-2; D unclear. Per germline, CDR1 MNHEY and CDR2 SVGAGI. The CDR3 loop spans 14 amino acids. V was pared by 0 bases and J by 3 bases, with 8 bases between.

The J gene is TRBJ2-7, the V gene TRBV11-3; possible D gene TRBD1, 6 bases. Per germline, CDR1 SGHNT and CDR2 YENEEA. The CDR3 length is 15 residues. Trimming stripped 5 bases from V and 0 bases from J, with 14 bases between. This CDR3 is CASSGRDKISYEQYF. The CDR3 nucleotides are TGTGCCAGCAGCGGTAGGGACAAAATCTCCTACGAGCAGTACTTC. Full variable domain (rest looked up from reference TRBV11-3 and TRBJ2-7): EAGVVQSPRYKIIEKKQPVAFWCNPISGHNTLYWYLQNLGQGPELLIRYENEEAVDDSQLPKDRFSAERLKGVDSTLKIQPAELGDSAVYLCASSGRDKISYEQYFGPGTRLTVT.

The chain employs TRBV12-3 or TRBV12-4 and TRBJ2-3, with TRBD2 identical over 8 bases. CDR3 size: 15 residues. V dropped 10 bases and J dropped 5; count of bases not matched to a gene: 14. The CDR3 nucleotides read TGTGCCACGTCCCGCAGCGGGAGTCGTAGAGATACGCAGTATTTT. Protein product: CATSRSGSRRDTQYF.